Listed below are T cell receptor beta chains from one sample, sequenced in a study of PD-1 blockade in classical Hodgkin lymphoma. Using immunoSEQ multiplex PCR, the repertoire was profiled, and TCRdb retains in-frame clones only, with some absent. The sample includes 11,000 or so clones, 85% of them seen just once. The starting material was peripheral blood mononuclear cells (PBMCs), obtained at baseline. The receptors originated from a human donor with classical Hodgkin lymphoma. Both conserved end residues are part of each CDR3. A D gene is named only where the DNA matches it firmly. For some rows the clone size is stated as once, few or many, or as a class when expanded; others skip it.

J gene,V gene,clone size,D gene,CDR3 protein,CDR3 DNA
TRBJ2-3,TRBV9,.,.,CASSVGSTASTDTQYF,TGTGCCAGCAGCGTAGGTAGTACCGCTAGCACAGATACGCAGTATTTT
TRBJ1-2,TRBV7-2,.,TRBD1,CASSLSGGTNGYTF,TGTGCCAGCAGCTTATCAGGGGGGACCAATGGCTACACCTTC
TRBJ2-5,TRBV5-4,.,TRBD2,CASSLRTSGSVTQYF,TGTGCCAGCAGCTTGAGGACTAGCGGAAGTGTGACCCAGTACTTC
TRBJ1-1,TRBV5-1,.,TRBD1,CASSSRQGATEAFF,TGCGCCAGCAGCTCTAGACAGGGGGCCACTGAAGCTTTCTTT
TRBJ2-5,TRBV10-3,.,.,CAISETGTRETQYF,TGTGCCATCAGTGAGACCGGGACGAGAGAGACCCAGTACTTC
TRBJ1-2,TRBV5-4,once,.,CASSLFVELDGYTF,TGTGCCAGCAGCTTGTTCGTGGAATTGGATGGCTACACCTTC
TRBJ1-1,TRBV6-5,.,.,CASSYSVGYEAFF,TGTGCCAGCAGTTACTCGGTGGGCTATGAAGCTTTCTTT
TRBJ2-1,TRBV18,.,TRBD1,CASSPGQGTSIYNEQFF,TGTGCCAGCTCACCCGGACAGGGGACATCAATATACAATGAGCAGTTCTTC
TRBJ2-5,TRBV28,.,.,CASTEGGGETQYF,TGTGCCAGCACCGAGGGGGGGGGCGAGACCCAGTACTTC
TRBJ2-6,TRBV12-5,once,.,CASGLGGANVLTF,TGTGCTAGTGGTTTGGGTGGGGCCAACGTCCTGACTTTC
TRBJ2-2,TRBV6-6,medium-sized,.,CASIQGGGNTGELFF,TGTGCCAGCATCCAAGGAGGGGGCAACACCGGGGAGCTGTTTTTT
TRBJ2-3,TRBV9,.,TRBD1,CASSARGVRTGGVDTQYF,TGTGCCAGCAGCGCCCGTGGGGTGAGGACAGGGGGCGTAGATACGCAGTATTTT
TRBJ1-2,TRBV7-9,.,TRBD1,CASSLAMRTGLYGYTF,TGTGCCAGCAGCTTGGCCATGAGGACAGGACTCTATGGCTACACCTTC
TRBJ2-5,TRBV27,once,.,CASSRGDQETQYF,TGTGCCAGCAGCCGAGGTGATCAAGAGACCCAGTACTTC
TRBJ2-5,TRBV18,.,TRBD2,CASSPLGTSGSSAGITQYF,TGTGCCAGCTCACCTCTCGGGACTAGCGGGTCCTCGGCCGGGATAACCCAGTACTTC
TRBJ1-2,TRBV6-5,.,.,CASSGLGTYEDGYTF,TGTGCCAGCAGTGGCCTCGGGACATATGAGGATGGCTACACCTTC
TRBJ2-3,TRBV7-2,.,TRBD2,CASSLELAGYTDTQYF,TGTGCCAGCAGCTTAGAACTAGCGGGCTACACAGATACGCAGTATTTT
TRBJ1-1,TRBV7-3,.,.,CASSLSPAMNTEAFF,TGTGCCAGCAGCTTATCTCCGGCGATGAACACTGAAGCTTTCTTT
TRBJ2-5,TRBV5-1,.,.,CASSFPRGGMETQYF,TGCGCCAGCAGCTTCCCAAGAGGGGGAATGGAGACCCAGTACTTC
TRBJ1-2,TRBV11-3,.,TRBD1,CASSLLTGGSKGYTF,TGTGCCAGCAGCCTCCTAACAGGGGGGTCGAAGGGCTACACCTTC
TRBJ1-5,TRBV7-9,.,.,CASTFTGGNQPQHF,TGTGCCAGCACCTTCACAGGAGGGAATCAGCCCCAGCATTTT